The present TCR beta chain was sequenced within a study of Ad26.COV2.S vaccination and SARS-CoV-2 variants. Whole-study context: The donor was enrolled in the Ad26.COV2.S arm of the COV1001 trial.

Clones were sequenced by immunoSEQ multiplex PCR, and TCRdb holds only the in-frame ones, with some missing. The data show around 240,000 clones, approximately 87% seen once. Study-wide findings and caveats: Participants in the vaccine arm had higher spike-specific TCR breadth; placebo recipients had lower. Estimates derived from TCR breadth and depth analyses may have underestimated total T cell responses.

The CDR3 has 17 residues. Trimming removed 4 bases from V and 6 bases from J; junction bases left unmatched: 15. In germline, CDR1 is SGDLS, CDR2 YYNGEE. Comment on this clone: The target antigen is unknown.

Documented treatment: around 19 received Ad26.COV2.S at low or high dose, single or two shots; 5 received placebo; per-sample allocation not given. Sampling occurred on day 63 after the first vaccine or placebo injection. An Ad26 vector carrying the Wuhan-strain SARS-CoV-2 spike served as the vaccine. Material: peripheral blood, obtained in a trial of Ad26.COV2.S vaccine versus placebo. J is TRBJ1-2 and V is TRBV9; 10 bases are shared with TRBD1. The TCR was taken from a person between 18 and 65 years old who received the Ad26.COV2.S COVID-19 vaccine or a placebo. The DNA for the CDR3 is TGTGCCAGCAGCCCAGCTGGGGACAGGGGCAGAAAGGATGGCTACACCTTC. This codes for CASSPAGDRGRKDGYTF.